Below are 29 T cell receptor beta chains sequenced from a single sample in a study of blood T cells in healthy people across ages. Next came a second PCR, run for about 7 to 12 cycles, which used a sample-barcoded 5' primer along with a J-beta primer mix. TCRdb ran MiXCR on the 5' RACE reads and lists one entry per CDR3 protein. The data show fewer than 1,200,000 distinct CDR3 sequences, roughly 24% seen once. These data also featured in a second study, about T cells of mothers and their children.

Sequencing used blood. These receptors were obtained from a girl aged 2 to 9 in good health.

At least ten counts were recorded for this clonotype. This rearrangement joins TRBV12-3 or TRBV12-4 to TRBJ2-7, with 8 nucleotides matching TRBD1. V dropped 2 bases and J dropped 9; count of bases not matched to a gene: 9. This CDR3 contains 14 residues. The CDR3 here is CASSLTEGQGGQYF. CDR3 coding DNA: TGTGCCAGCAGTTTAACAGAAGGACAGGGCGGGCAGTACTTC.

This clonotype was seen a few times. The V call is TRBV4-1, the J call TRBJ2-4; D unclear. CDR1 is MGHRA, CDR2 YSYEKL, per germline. V lost 1 base and J 0 bases, leaving 13 bases between the germline ends. CDR3 size: 17 residues. The CDR3 nucleotides read TGCGCCAGCAGCCAAGGTGAACGGATTCTAGCCAAAAACATTCAGTACTTC. This codes for CASSQGERILAKNIQYF.

This clonotype has ten or more counts. The chain employs TRBV7-3 and TRBJ2-3; TRBD2 agrees at 11 bases. This CDR3 spans 15 amino acids. V dropped 6 bases and J dropped 6; count of bases not matched to a gene: 8. The germline CDR1 and CDR2 sequences are SGHTA and FQGTGA. The CDR3 DNA reads TGTGCCAGCAGGCAGACTAGCGGGGAGTTGGATACGCAGTATTTT. Amino acids: CASRQTSGELDTQYF.

This clonotype was seen a few times. The chain has TRBV21-1 and TRBJ2-5; TRBD1 is the table's D call and was not checked against the DNA. TRBV21-1 has pseudogene status. This CDR3 spans 15 amino acids. The CDR3 sequence: CASSPPSRDREVEFF. The CDR3 DNA follows: TGTGCCAGCAGCCCGCCATCCCGGGACAGGGAGGTTGAGTTCTTC.

This clonotype was observed a few times. J is TRBJ2-6 and V is TRBV27; weak D call: TRBD1 (6 bases). The CDR3 runs 19 residues. V dropped 1 base and J dropped 2 bases, with 18 bases sitting between them. The germline V gene has CDR1 MNHEY and CDR2 SMNVEV (reference sequence). The CDR3 sequence: CASSLWISRGTTGANVLTF. CDR3 DNA: TGTGCCAGCAGTTTATGGATTTCCAGGGGCACTACTGGGGCCAACGTCCTGACTTTC.

This clonotype was counted only a few times. The chain recombines TRBV7-2 with TRBJ2-5; possible D gene TRBD2, 5 bases. The germline CDR1 and CDR2 sequences are SGHTA and FQGNSA. V was shortened by 0 bases and J by 5 bases, with 10 bases between the two germline ends. The CDR3 runs 14 residues. CDR3 region: CASSLALGWETQYF. The CDR3 DNA follows: TGTGCCAGCAGCTTAGCACTAGGGTGGGAGACCCAGTACTTC.

This clonotype has only a few counts. The rearrangement uses TRBV10-3 and TRBJ1-6; 7 bases fit TRBD1. The germline V gene encodes CDR1 ENHRY and CDR2 SYGVKD. The CDR3 runs to 16 residues. V dropped 8 bases and J dropped 5; count of bases not matched to a gene: 12. The CDR3 sequence is CAIASEGTVNNSPLHF. The CDR3 DNA reads as TGTGCCATCGCCTCCGAAGGGACAGTAAATAATTCACCCCTCCACTTT.

The V gene is TRBV7-9, the J gene TRBJ1-6; TRBD1 aligns across 9 bases. Germline CDR1 and CDR2: SEHNR and FQNEAQ (reference sequence). J was trimmed by 11 bases and V by 5 bases; bases with no gene match: 10. The CDR3 has 15 amino acids. CDR3 DNA sequence: TGTGCCAGCAGCCGGGTTGGACAGGGGAATCCACCCCTCCACTTT. It codes for CASSRVGQGNPPLHF.

This clonotype was counted at least ten times. J is TRBJ2-1 and V is TRBV7-9; D is unclear. Deletions cut 0 bases from V and 3 bases from J, with 9 bases between. The CDR3 is 15 residues long. From germline, CDR1 is SEHNR and CDR2 FQNEAQ (reference sequence). The CDR3 protein is CASSLAFSSYNEQFF. The CDR3 DNA reads TGTGCCAGCAGCTTAGCCTTTTCTAGCTACAATGAGCAGTTCTTC.

J is TRBJ2-5 and V is TRBV7-8; TRBD2 matches at 10 bases. Gene TRBJ2-1 matches the end of the DNA better, so the J call may be wrong. CDR1 and CDR2 (germline): SGHVS, FQNEAQ. CDR3 size: 15 residues. CDR3 bases: TGTGCCAGCAGCCCCCCTAGCGGGAGTTTGAATGAGCAGTTCTTC. This translates into CASSPPSGSLNEQFF.

This clonotype was detected a few times. The chain combines TRBV5-5 with TRBJ2-7, with 7 bases identical to TRBD1. Trimming removed 4 bases from V and 1 base from J; junction bases left unmatched: 8. In germline, CDR1 is SGHKS, CDR2 YYEKEE (reference sequence). CDR3 length: 15 amino acids. For the CDR3, the DNA is TGTGCCAGCAGCCAACCCGACAGGGCATCCTACGAGCAGTACTTC. Translating gives CASSQPDRASYEQYF.

This clonotype has only a few counts. V usage is TRBV29-1 and J usage is TRBJ1-1, with D hard to call. In germline, CDR1 is SQVTM, CDR2 ANQGSEA. CDR3 length: 12 amino acids. V was cut by 7 bases and J by 4 bases, with 13 bases left in between. CDR3 coding DNA: TGCAGCGCGAAGACGGGAGTCACTGAAGCTTTCTTT. It specifies CSAKTGVTEAFF.

V gene TRBV3-1 combines with J gene TRBJ2-5, with a tentative D call TRBD1 (6 bases). The J call may be incorrect, as the DNA end agrees better with TRBJ2-1. The CDR3 totals 15 residues. CDR1 is LGHDT, CDR2 YNNKEL, per germline (reference sequence). CDR3 DNA: TGTGCCAGCAGCCCGCTCACCACAGGGTACAATGAGCAGTTCTTC. Translated, it gives CASSPLTTGYNEQFF.

The V call is TRBV7-2, the J call TRBJ2-4; D is perhaps TRBD2 (5 bases). Germline CDR1 is SGHTA and CDR2 is FQGNSA. The CDR3 sequence is 15 residues long. The V end was cut by 7 bases, the J end by 1 base, with 14 bases between. The CDR3 loop reads CASNSGSLAKNIQYF. As DNA, the CDR3 is TGTGCCAGCAACTCGGGATCCTTGGCCAAAAACATTCAGTACTTC.

The rearrangement uses TRBV2 and TRBJ2-7; 9 bases map to TRBD1. With 6 bases clipped from V and 7 bases from J, the junction kept 10 bases outside the gene matches. Germline CDR1 and CDR2: SNHLY and FYNNEI. The CDR3 has 14 residues. CDR3 in amino acids: CASREDRGEGEQYF. CDR3 nucleotides: TGTGCCAGCAGGGAGGACAGGGGAGAAGGGGAGCAGTACTTC.

The chain links TRBV20-1 to TRBJ1-4; the D is unclear. The CDR3 is made up of 14 amino acids. V was cut by 3 bases and J by 0 bases, with 8 bases left in between. Per the germline V gene, CDR1 is DFQATT and CDR2 is SNEGSKA (reference sequence). CDR3 bases: TGCAGTGCTAGTCCACCCACAACTAATGAAAAACTGTTTTTT. Its protein product is CSASPPTTNEKLFF.

This clonotype showed up just a few times. This chain connects TRBV4-2 to TRBJ2-7; D is undetermined. This CDR3 has 15 amino acids. The V end was cut by 1 base, the J end by 0 bases, with 10 bases between. Germline values: CDR1 LGHNA, CDR2 YNFKEQ. CDR3: CASSQVASSSYEQYF. CDR3 sequence (DNA): TGTGCCAGCAGCCAAGTCGCCTCGAGCTCCTACGAGCAGTACTTC.

This clonotype was found a few times. The chain couples TRBV25-1 to TRBJ1-4; no firm D call. CDR3 length: 15 amino acids. V was pared by 2 bases and J by 4 bases, with 11 bases between. Per the germline V gene, CDR1 is MGHDK and CDR2 is SYGVNS. Here the CDR3 reads CASSETLQINEKLFF. The CDR3 DNA is TGTGCCAGCAGTGAAACCCTACAGATTAATGAAAAACTGTTTTTT.

This clonotype was seen only a few times. The CDR3 protein is CASTYQGREQYF. DNA of the CDR3: TGTGCCAGCACCTACCAAGGCCGAGAGCAGTACTTC. The chain joins TRBV7-2 to TRBJ2-7; no clear D gene. With 7 bases removed from V and 7 bases from J, the gap between germline ends came to 14 bases. There are 12 residues in the CDR3. Germline V lookup: CDR1 SGHTA, CDR2 FQGNSA.

J is TRBJ2-5 and V is TRBV5-1; 9 bases line up with TRBD2. The end of the DNA is better explained by TRBJ2-1, so the J call may be wrong. The CDR3 covers 14 residues. CDR1 is SGHRS, CDR2 YFSETQ, per germline. CDR3 coding DNA: TGCGCCAGCAATTTGGCGGGGGGGCTTAATGAGCAGTTCTTC. As protein: CASNLAGGLNEQFF.

The count of this clonotype is one. V is TRBV27 and J is TRBJ2-1, with a tentative D call TRBD2 (6 bases). This CDR3 contains 13 residues. The V gene's germline CDR1 is MNHEY and CDR2 SMNVEV (reference sequence). The V end lost 6 bases, the J end lost 5 bases, and 11 bases lay between the germline ends. The CDR3 nucleotides are TGTGCCAGCAGGGGGGGTAGGGACAATGAGCAGTTCTTC. Its protein product is CASRGGRDNEQFF.

This clonotype was counted a single time. V is TRBV14 and J is TRBJ2-1, with D maybe TRBD2 (6 bases). Per germline, CDR1 SGHDN and CDR2 FVKESK. This CDR3 is 13 amino acids long. Trimming shortened V by 5 bases and J by 5 bases, and 10 bases separated the two germline ends. In DNA, the CDR3 is TGTGCCAGCAGCACCCGACTAGACAATGAGCAGTTCTTC. Residues: CASSTRLDNEQFF.

The chain combines TRBV4-3 with TRBJ2-2, with D possibly being TRBD1 or TRBD2 (5 bases each). The V gene's germline CDR1 is LGHNA and CDR2 YSLEER. The length of the CDR3 is 16 residues. Trimming removed 0 bases from V and 3 bases from J, with 11 bases in between. CDR3: CASSQDRGADTGELFF. CDR3 bases: TGCGCCAGCAGCCAAGATAGAGGGGCAGACACCGGGGAGCTGTTTTTT.

The chain joins TRBV7-2 to TRBJ2-5; maybe TRBD2 (6 bases). The CDR3 length is 13 residues. Per the germline V gene, CDR1 is SGHTA and CDR2 is FQGNSA. V lost 8 bases to trimming and J lost 5 bases, with 15 bases between them. The CDR3: CASATGVVETQYF. The CDR3 nucleotides read TGTGCCAGCGCAACGGGAGTTGTTGAGACCCAGTACTTC.

The chain combines TRBV29-1 with TRBJ2-1; a possible D gene is TRBD2 (5 bases). Matching the DNA end better, TRBJ2-5 makes the J call doubtful. This CDR3 spans 17 amino acids. Per germline, CDR1 SQVTM and CDR2 ANQGSEA. This CDR3 reads CSVDRGPGGPTQETQYF. As DNA, the CDR3 is TGCAGCGTTGATCGGGGTCCTGGAGGACCCACCCAAGAGACCCAGTACTTC.

This clonotype was picked up a small number of times. CDR3: CASSEQGAQETQYF. CDR3 nucleotide sequence: TGTGCCAGCAGTGAACAGGGGGCCCAAGAGACCCAGTACTTC. This sequence joins TRBV2 and TRBJ2-5; TRBD1 agrees at 8 bases. Germline V gives CDR1 SNHLY, CDR2 FYNNEI. This CDR3 contains 14 residues. V was pared by 2 bases and J by 1 base, with 0 bases of the junction left unmatched.

The genes are TRBV2 and TRBJ2-3; perhaps TRBD1 as D (6 bases). The CDR3 length is 13 residues. V lost 11 bases and J 0 bases, leaving 12 bases between the germline ends. Per germline, CDR1 SNHLY and CDR2 FYNNEI. This CDR3 is CAGNRDSTDTQYF. In nucleotides, the CDR3 is TGTGCCGGAAACAGGGACAGCACAGATACGCAGTATTTT.

The sample holds a few counts of this clonotype. J is TRBJ2-5 and V is TRBV24-1; D may be TRBD2 (6 bases). The DNA end is a closer match to TRBJ2-1, so the J assignment may be wrong. CDR3 size: 14 residues. CDR1 and CDR2 from the germline V gene are KGHDR and SFDVKD. The CDR3 loop reads CATRGLVPNNEQFF. In DNA, the CDR3 is TGTGCCACCAGGGGACTCGTACCTAACAATGAGCAGTTCTTC.

The rearrangement joins TRBV27 to TRBJ2-1, with D possibly TRBD2 on 5 matching bases. Germline assignment: CDR1 MNHEY and CDR2 SMNVEV (reference sequence). The V end was cut by 5 bases, the J end by 7 bases, with 15 bases between. This CDR3 contains 14 residues. In DNA form, the CDR3 reads TGTGCCAGCAGTCTAGCACCTTTAGGGAATGAGCAGTTCTTC. Its protein product is CASSLAPLGNEQFF.